This T cell receptor (beta chain) was obtained from a study of shared clonotypes between healthy human individuals (dated by TCRdb to about 2020). Concerning the study at large: A few men and two women, aged 18 to 49 years, made up the cohort. For each donor, CD4 naive and CD4 memory were each run on three plates, CD8 naive on two plates, and CD8 memory on one plate. The study deeply sequenced blood TCR repertoires of five healthy adults to estimate repertoire size and the extent of clonotype sharing between individuals. To increase sequencing depth and limit assay-specific biases, TCR repertoire library preparation and sequencing were carried out by different laboratories using diverse techniques. Leukapheresis yielded between about 0.85 and 10 billion PBMCs per donor.

The CDR3 measures 15 amino acids from cysteine to phenylalanine. Left in the record is the CDR3 DNA by itself, 45 bases read in frame from the first base. CDR1 MGHRA and CDR2 YSYEKL are derived from the germline V gene. V lost 5 bases and J lost 3 bases; the stretch between them is 16 bases long. Donors were healthy HIV-negative adults with no recently reported acute infections or vaccinations. Every donor was a Caucasian adult living in Nashville, Tennessee, USA. CD4+ T cells were enriched by magnetic negative selection, after which naive cells were positively selected on CD45RA and the negative fraction was taken as the memory subset. Blood was collected by leukapheresis, and PBMCs were isolated by Ficoll-Histopaque density gradient centrifugation and then cryopreserved in liquid nitrogen vapor phase. Purity and quantity of every magnetically sorted T cell population were checked by analytical flow cytometry. Genomic DNA was isolated from every sorted fraction and measured by UV absorbance on a Nanodrop 2000c.

With regard to this clone: This receptor's antigen is unknown. No much larger clone is present one base from it, and per-base qualities are unavailable.

Using the deep immunoSEQ assay, multiplex PCR amplified TCR CDR3 regions from genomic DNA. Extracted genomic DNA from each cell subset was distributed evenly across all wells of several immunoSEQ 96-well plates, and each plate was treated as a replicate. For sorted subsets, roughly 190 ng of genomic DNA, equivalent to 25,000 to 35,000 T cell genomes, went into each replicate PCR. The purified libraries were quantified using a Qubit 3.0 fluorometer, sized with a Bioanalyzer 2100, and then quantified again using the KAPA Library Quantification kit. Every immunoSEQ 96-well plate was sequenced on a dedicated single-read 150-cycle Illumina NextSeq 550 flow cell. As for the authors' bioinformatics: Because the immunoSEQ output held only junctional sequences and lacked quality scores, the filtering could not match the filtering applied to full-length reads. To assign V/J genes and CDR3, sequences were annotated against IMGT germline references using PyIR, a Python wrapper for IgBLAST v1.9. Any read was removed if the V/J assignment was weak (E-value above 1e-6), the CDR3 was missing, or the read contained stop codons, out-of-frame junctions, or ambiguous translated residues. V3J clonotypes were defined as sequences sharing the same inferred V gene, J gene, and CDR3 amino acid sequence. Percentage overlap between repertoires was computed as shared unique clonotypes divided by the size of the smaller repertoire. Richness of each repertoire was evaluated using RTK rarefaction, the Chao1 estimator, and Recon v2.1 estimates of unobserved clonotypes. Generation probabilities for all TCRbeta clonotypes obtained by the gDNA method from a few donors were computed using OLGA. In its TCRdb copy, this immuneACCESS table keeps in-frame sequences only and misses some clones. Where compared with another copy, unresolved V genes explain less than half of these, and the others have no known cause. That table is the source of V, J and clone size, and D and trimming were worked out from the DNA. The table for this sample lists just over 2,000,000 clones; approximately 95% of them were counted only once. The ten biggest clones cover more than 0.1% of the sample.

The research as a whole found: When several donors were compared, the shared fraction of clonotypes was around 4.6% for naive CD4, 3% to 4% for naive CD8, about 2.4% for memory CD4, and 0.4% for memory CD8. Pairwise subsampling led to the expectation that sequencing depth would affect the degree of clonotype sharing among donors. Rarefaction of sorted-subset datasets indicated incomplete sequencing despite the large sequencing depth. Sampling was limited to blood, and TCR repertoires in tissue likely differ from TCR repertoires in blood. Larger estimated clonotype richness was generally found for naive subsets than for memory subsets. The small number of donors limited the genetic and exposure-history diversity represented. Compared with non-shared clonotypes, the clonotypes found in all four sorted-subset donors had higher generation probabilities.

Input material: naive CD4+ T cells sorted from blood. In the paper's terms, the cell subset or site label means: CD45RA+ positively selected. The chain was built from TRBV4-1 and TRBJ1-1; no D segment can be confidently identified. The sequence was obtained from a man aged 18-30 years in good health. CDR3 protein: CASSKGGLVDTEAFF. The DNA is TGCGCCAGCAGCAAAGGAGGACTGGTGGACACTGAAGCTTTCTTT.